Following are 25 T cell receptor beta chains from one sample sequenced in a study of technical replicates of blood from several donors. The table came from immunoSEQ multiplex PCR; TCRdb's copy has only in-frame clones and leaves some out. The data contain about 90,000 clones, 94% of them singletons. Sequencing input: T cells isolated from PBMCs. The source is a human donor in good health.

This rearrangement joins TRBV7-2 to TRBJ2-7; D may be TRBD2 (5 bases). The CDR3 sequence is 15 residues long. CDR1 and CDR2 (germline): SGHTA, FQGNSA. V dropped 4 bases and J dropped 2 bases, with 15 bases sitting between them. CDR3 DNA: TGTGCCAGCAGCTCCCTATGGGCGGGTACCTACGAGCAGTACTTC. As protein: CASSSLWAGTYEQYF.

This rearrangement joins TRBV10-1 to TRBJ2-1; D perhaps matches TRBD2 (7 bases). V was trimmed by 3 bases and J by 8 bases, leaving 14 bases between them. CDR3 length equals 14 residues. Germline-derived CDR1 and CDR2 are WNHNN and SYGVQD (reference sequence). The CDR3 region is CASSDGGARYEQFF. CDR3 sequence (DNA): TGCGCCAGCAGTGATGGGGGGGCCCGGTATGAGCAGTTCTTC.

This clone was detected once. The chain joins TRBV2 to TRBJ1-4; unclear D gene. Germline V gene lookup returns CDR1 SNHLY and CDR2 FYNNEI. V dropped 3 bases and J dropped 17 bases, with 13 bases sitting between them. The CDR3 runs to 11 residues. The CDR3, as DNA: TGTGCCAGCAGTGATACCGGAGGTCGTTTTTTT. This sequence encodes CASSDTGGRFF.

This chain uses TRBV27 with TRBJ1-2; 11 nucleotides line up with TRBD1. Per the germline V gene, CDR1 is MNHEY and CDR2 is SMNVEV (reference sequence). CDR3 length: 14 residues. The J segment lost 6 bases and the V segment lost 6 bases, leaving 6 bases of the junction unmatched. CDR3 in DNA: TGTGCCAGCAGAGGACAGGGGGCGGTTAATGGCTACACCTTC. As protein: CASRGQGAVNGYTF.

In this sample, this clone turned up once. V usage is TRBV30 and J usage is TRBJ2-3; 10 bases match TRBD1. The CDR3 is 16 amino acids. Germline V lookup: CDR1 GTSNPN, CDR2 SVGIG (reference sequence). The V and J ends lost 5 bases and 2 bases, in that order; junction bases with no gene match: 10. CDR3 amino acids: CAWCSWDRGLTDTQYF. In DNA, the CDR3 is TGTGCCTGGTGTTCCTGGGACAGGGGACTCACAGATACGCAGTATTTT.

The CDR3 reads CASSRDIFNEKLFF. CDR3 sequence (DNA): TGTGCCAGCAGTCGGGACATCTTTAATGAAAAACTGTTTTTT. This chain joins TRBV6-5 and TRBJ1-4; tentative D call: TRBD1 (6 bases). V shed 5 bases and J shed 4 bases, with 11 bases lying between them. Germline V gives CDR1 MNHEY, CDR2 SVGAGI. The CDR3 consists of 14 residues.

The gene calls are TRBV5-1 and TRBJ2-5; D perhaps matches TRBD2 (5 bases). V was clipped by 4 bases and J by 1 base, with 14 bases between them. Germline V gives CDR1 SGHRS, CDR2 YFSETQ. The CDR3 has 15 residues. The CDR3 protein is CASSPGRDIQETQYF. The DNA for the CDR3 is TGCGCCAGCAGCCCCGGACGGGATATCCAAGAGACCCAGTACTTC.

V and J are TRBV7-3 and TRBJ1-1; D gene uncertain. The CDR3 runs 14 residues. Trimming shortened V by 5 bases and J by 0 bases, and 10 bases separated the two germline ends. The V gene's germline CDR1 is SGHTA and CDR2 FQGTGA. CDR3 loop: CASSQTPLNTEAFF. CDR3 sequence (DNA): TGTGCCAGCAGCCAAACACCCTTGAACACTGAAGCTTTCTTT.

J is TRBJ2-3 and V is TRBV6-5; D ambiguous. Germline values: CDR1 MNHEY, CDR2 SVGAGI. Trimming took 0 bases from V and 5 from J, leaving 9 bases between them. This CDR3 is 14 amino acids long. CDR3 residues: CASSYSYPKDTQYF. The CDR3 nucleotides are TGTGCCAGCAGTTACTCCTACCCGAAAGATACGCAGTATTTT.

CDR3 amino acids: CASSLDTEYEGYTF. CDR3 DNA sequence: TGTGCCAGCAGCCTTGACACAGAGTATGAAGGCTACACCTTC. The V gene is TRBV28, the J gene TRBJ1-2; D gene unclear. Germline V gives CDR1 MDHEN, CDR2 SYDVKM. The length of the CDR3 is 14 residues. V lost 6 bases and J 8 bases, leaving 19 bases between the germline ends.

The rearrangement links TRBV5-1 to TRBJ2-1; possibly TRBD2 for D (6 bases). CDR1 is SGHRS and CDR2 is YFSETQ in the germline V gene. There are 16 residues in the CDR3. Trimming stripped 4 bases from V and 0 bases from J, with 14 bases between. The CDR3: CASSLLGTLSYNEQFF. DNA of the CDR3: TGCGCCAGCAGCCTCCTAGGGACTCTCTCCTACAATGAGCAGTTCTTC.

The V call is TRBV4-1, the J call TRBJ1-1; 7 bases map to TRBD1. The CDR3 is 19 residues long. The V segment lost 1 base and the J segment 0 bases; nucleotides outside the gene matches: 14. Germline V gene data show CDR1 as MGHRA and CDR2 as YSYEKL. The CDR3 sequence is CASSQGPPVPTGMNTEAFF. Here the CDR3 DNA reads TGCGCCAGCAGCCAAGGACCCCCGGTTCCGACAGGGATGAACACTGAAGCTTTCTTT.

The J gene is TRBJ2-3, the V gene TRBV27; D not certain. Trimming left V 2 bases short and J 2 bases short, with 8 bases between. Germline loops: CDR1 MNHEY, CDR2 SMNVEV (reference sequence). This CDR3 spans 14 amino acids. This CDR3 reads CASSLTRSTDTQYF. The CDR3 DNA follows: TGTGCCAGCAGTTTAACCCGGTCCACAGATACGCAGTATTTT.

The V call is TRBV9, the J call TRBJ2-5; the D gene is possibly TRBD1 (5 bases). The germline V and J ends were trimmed by 4 bases and 4 bases, with 17 bases remaining between them. The CDR3 contains 15 residues. Looked up from germline, CDR1 is SGDLS and CDR2 is YYNGEE. The CDR3 region is CASSRGLSVVETQYF. CDR3 DNA: TGTGCCAGCAGCAGGGGCCTTTCGGTTGTAGAGACCCAGTACTTC. The variable domain in full, completed from reference TRBV9 and TRBJ2-5, reads DSGVTQTPKHLITATGQRVTLRCSPRSGDLSVYWYQQSLDQGLQFLIQYYNGEERAKGNILERFSAQQFPDLHSELNLSSLELGDSALYFCASSRGLSVVETQYFGPGTRLLVL.

The chain combines TRBV7-9 with TRBJ1-5; TRBD1 matches at 8 bases. Germline values: CDR1 SEHNR, CDR2 FQNEAQ (reference sequence). The CDR3 is made up of 15 amino acids. The V and J ends lost 6 bases and 2 bases, in that order; junction bases with no gene match: 6. The CDR3 bases are TGTGCCAGCAGTCGGACAGGGATTGGCAATCAGCCCCAGCATTTT. Its translation: CASSRTGIGNQPQHF.

The J gene is TRBJ2-7, the V gene TRBV6-5; possibly TRBD2 for D (6 bases). CDR3 size: 13 residues. Germline V lookup: CDR1 MNHEY, CDR2 SVGAGI. The V gene lost 4 bases and the J gene lost 1 base, with 8 bases spanning the gap. CDR3 sequence (DNA): TGTGCCAGCAGTTTGGGACTTTCCTACGAGCAGTACTTC. It encodes CASSLGLSYEQYF.

The V and J genes are TRBV11-1 and TRBJ2-5; TRBD2 aligns across 7 bases. Germline lookup yields CDR1 SGHAT and CDR2 FQDESV (reference sequence). This CDR3 comprises 17 residues. V was pared by 6 bases and J by 7 bases, with 20 bases of the junction left unmatched. CDR3 DNA sequence: TGTGCCAGCAGTCACTCCGGGACTAAAGGCAGGAGGGGGACCCAGTACTTC. Encoded protein: CASSHSGTKGRRGTQYF.

The rearrangement uses TRBV4-1 and TRBJ2-4; 9 positions match TRBD2. CDR1 and CDR2 from the germline V gene are MGHRA and YSYEKL. The CDR3 sequence is 15 residues long. The V gene end was trimmed by 0 bases and the J gene end by 14 bases; junction bases not matched to a gene: 11. Here the CDR3 reads CASSQDSRGGAEEYF. DNA of the CDR3: TGCGCCAGCAGCCAAGATTCTCGCGGGGGGGCCGAGGAGTACTTC.

The chain combines TRBV19 with TRBJ2-7; 9 bases are shared with TRBD2. Germline loops: CDR1 LNHDA, CDR2 SQIVND (reference sequence). Losses at the gene ends were 6 bases for V and 7 bases for J; bases not matched to a gene: 7. This CDR3 is 13 amino acids long. DNA for the CDR3: TGTGCCAGTAGCATGGGGCGGGAGGGTGAGCAGTACTTC. Amino acid sequence: CASSMGREGEQYF.

This chain joins TRBV9 and TRBJ2-1; D is unresolved. The CDR3 is made up of 15 amino acids. CDR1 is SGDLS, CDR2 YYNGEE, per germline. Trimming left V 3 bases short and J 2 bases short, with 12 bases between. The CDR3 loop reads CASSASASPYNEQFF. CDR3 coding DNA: TGTGCCAGCAGCGCATCAGCGTCCCCCTACAATGAGCAGTTCTTC. Full variable domain (remainder filled in from reference TRBV9 and TRBJ2-1): DSGVTQTPKHLITATGQRVTLRCSPRSGDLSVYWYQQSLDQGLQFLIQYYNGEERAKGNILERFSAQQFPDLHSELNLSSLELGDSALYFCASSASASPYNEQFFGPGTRLTVL.

This sequence joins TRBV9 and TRBJ2-6; TRBD2 is a possible D gene (6 bases). The ends were cut back, 4 bases at V and 1 base at J, with 6 bases in the middle. The CDR3 totals 14 residues. Germline values: CDR1 SGDLS, CDR2 YYNGEE. The CDR3, as DNA: TGTGCCAGCAGCCGGGAGTCTGGGGCCAACGTCCTGACTTTC. It is translated as CASSRESGANVLTF.

This chain joins TRBV4-1 and TRBJ1-3, with 10 bases aligning to TRBD1. Trimming took 4 bases from V and 2 from J; bases not matched to a gene: 11. CDR1 is MGHRA, CDR2 YSYEKL, per germline. The CDR3 is made up of 18 amino acids. The CDR3, as DNA: TGCGCCAGCAGCCGTACCGGGACAGGGGCCGCCACTGGAAACACCATATATTTT. Translation gives CASSRTGTGAATGNTIYF.

The table lists this clone with a few counts. CDR3 amino acids: CASSLAQVPYEQYF. CDR3 coding DNA: TGCGCCAGCAGCCTGGCACAGGTCCCCTACGAGCAGTACTTC. V usage is TRBV5-1 and J usage is TRBJ2-7, with a tentative D call TRBD1 (5 bases). Germline V gene data show CDR1 as SGHRS and CDR2 as YFSETQ. V lost 4 bases to trimming and J lost 2 bases, with 13 bases between them. There are 14 residues in the CDR3.

The chain employs TRBV6-1 and TRBJ1-4, with 9 bases aligning to TRBD1. The length of the CDR3 is 15 residues. Trimming took 0 bases from V and 8 from J; bases not matched to a gene: 4. Per the germline V gene, CDR1 is MNHNS and CDR2 is SASEGT. CDR3 protein: CASSEAGTGLEKLFF. CDR3 nucleotides: TGTGCCAGCAGTGAAGCTGGGACAGGGTTGGAAAAACTGTTTTTT.

This clone was detected once. This chain joins TRBV29-1 and TRBJ2-6; possible D gene TRBD2, 7 bases. The V and J ends lost 5 bases and 1 base respectively, with 12 bases between them. Germline V gene sequence: CDR1 SQVTM, CDR2 ANQGSEA. CDR3 length equals 15 residues. CDR3 coding DNA: TGCAGCGTTCGAAAGGGGGGGTCTGGGGCCAACGTCCTGACTTTC. It yields the protein CSVRKGGSGANVLTF.